The rows below give T cell receptor beta chains drawn from one sample of a study of T-cell reconstitution after alpha-beta-depleted transplantation in children. TCRdb reprocessed the PCR reads via MiXCR and lists one record per CDR3 protein. The table lists hundreds of thousands of distinct CDR3 sequences, under 30% of them singletons, with 4.8% in the top ten. Sequencing used PBMCs, mostly from graft donor cells, obtained 360 days after TCRalphabeta/CD19-depleted stem cell transplant. These receptor sequences come from a female patient aged 2 to 10 who had a stem cell transplant for congenital amegakaryocytic thrombocytopenia, so the T cells may come from the graft donor. Both conserved end residues are part of each CDR3. Each record gives: J gene, V gene, D gene, clone size, CDR3 DNA, CDR3 protein. A D gene is named only where the DNA matches it firmly. A row's size may be missing; if present it is once, few, many or a size class.

J: TRBJ2-7; V: TRBV4-1; D: -; size: many; DNA: TGCGCCAGCAGCTTTCAACTGGACGGTAGTTACGAGCAGTACTTC; CDR3: CASSFQLDGSYEQYF
J: TRBJ2-5; V: TRBV11-1; D: TRBD1; size: -; DNA: TGTGCCAGCAGCTTACAGGGGGCGCGGGAGACCCAGTACTTC; CDR3: CASSLQGARETQYF
J: TRBJ2-2; V: TRBV20-1; D: -; size: -; DNA: TGCAGTGCTTGGGGAGCAGGGACGAACACCGGGGAGCTGTTTTTT; CDR3: CSAWGAGTNTGELFF
J: TRBJ2-7; V: TRBV19; D: -; size: -; DNA: TGTGCCAGTAGTATGCGGGTAGGGGGCTACGAGCAGTACTTC; CDR3: CASSMRVGGYEQYF
J: TRBJ1-5; V: TRBV5-1; D: TRBD1; size: many; DNA: TGCGCCAGCAGCTTAACAGGGGGCGGGAGTCAGCCCCAGCATTTT; CDR3: CASSLTGGGSQPQHF
J: TRBJ2-1; V: TRBV28; D: -; size: -; DNA: TGTGCCAGCGGGGGGAAGGCTGAGCAGTTCTTC; CDR3: CASGGKAEQFF
J: TRBJ2-7; V: TRBV7-9; D: -; size: -; DNA: TGTGCCGGCGGAGGCAACTCCTACGAGCAGTACTTC; CDR3: CAGGGNSYEQYF
J: TRBJ2-7; V: TRBV5-1; D: -; size: few; DNA: TGCGCCAGCAGCTTGGACGGGATGGTTTACGAGCAGTACTTC; CDR3: CASSLDGMVYEQYF
J: TRBJ2-1; V: TRBV28; D: TRBD2; size: many; DNA: TGTGCCAGCAGTTTGGTACTAGCGGGAGGAGGTGAGCAGTTCTTC; CDR3: CASSLVLAGGGEQFF
J: TRBJ2-1; V: TRBV28; D: -; size: few; DNA: TGTGCCAGCAGCCGGACAGATTTGGGTTTTGGCGAGCAGTTCTTC; CDR3: CASSRTDLGFGEQFF
J: TRBJ2-3; V: TRBV7-6; D: -; size: few; DNA: TGTGCCAGCAGTCCATTCCCAGATACGCAGTATTTT; CDR3: CASSPFPDTQYF
J: TRBJ1-5; V: TRBV20-1; D: -; size: few; DNA: TGCAGTGCCCCATTCAGCAGGGATCGCAATCAGCCCCAGCATTTT; CDR3: CSAPFSRDRNQPQHF
J: TRBJ2-7; V: TRBV20-1; D: -; size: -; DNA: TGCAGTGCTAGAGGCGGTTTTGGGGAAAACTACGAGCAGTACTTC; CDR3: CSARGGFGENYEQYF
J: TRBJ2-2; V: TRBV4-2; D: TRBD2; size: few; DNA: TGTGCCAGCAGCCGACAACTAGCGGGGGACAACACCGGGGAGCTGTTTTTT; CDR3: CASSRQLAGDNTGELFF
J: TRBJ2-5; V: TRBV27; D: -; size: -; DNA: TGTGCCAGCAGTTTATCGTCTCTCCAAGAGACCCAGTACTTC; CDR3: CASSLSSLQETQYF
J: TRBJ2-7; V: TRBV12-3/TRBV12-4; D: -; size: -; DNA: TGTGCCAGCAGTTTTTTGGACGAAGGGTTAGACGAGCAGTACTTC; CDR3: CASSFLDEGLDEQYF
J: TRBJ2-7; V: TRBV15; D: -; size: -; DNA: TGTGCCACCAGCCCGACTCATCCATCCAAGATGGTGGAGTACTTC; CDR3: CATSPTHPSKMVEYF
J: TRBJ1-1; V: TRBV4-1; D: -; size: -; DNA: TGCGCCAGCAGCCTTACAGGGCACATGAACACTGAAGCTTTCTTT; CDR3: CASSLTGHMNTEAFF
J: TRBJ2-7; V: TRBV7-8; D: -; size: -; DNA: TGTGCCAGCAGCACACGCGACAACTACGAGCAGTACTTC; CDR3: CASSTRDNYEQYF
J: TRBJ2-1; V: TRBV11-1; D: TRBD2; size: -; DNA: TGTGCCAGCAGCCCAGGGGGACTAGCGGTAAATGAGCAGTTCTTC; CDR3: CASSPGGLAVNEQFF
J: TRBJ2-7; V: TRBV20-1; D: TRBD2; size: -; DNA: TGCAGTGCTATTTTAGCGGGAGACTACGAGCAGTACTTC; CDR3: CSAILAGDYEQYF
J: TRBJ1-1; V: TRBV12-3/TRBV12-4; D: -; size: once; DNA: TGTGCCAGCAGTTTTTGGGTGGCTCAGCCCCCACAAGGCCCACCGCCTGACACTGAAGCTTTCTTT; CDR3: CASSFWVAQPPQGPPPDTEAFF
J: TRBJ2-2; V: TRBV9; D: TRBD2; size: once; DNA: TGTGCCAGCAACGGACTAGCGGGAAGGGGGACCGGGGAGCTGTTTTTT; CDR3: CASNGLAGRGTGELFF
J: TRBJ2-1; V: TRBV4-1; D: -; size: -; DNA: TGCGCCAGCAGCCAAGAGCAGGGGTTATACAATGAGCAGTTCTTC; CDR3: CASSQEQGLYNEQFF
J: TRBJ2-1; V: TRBV5-1; D: -; size: -; DNA: TGCGCCAGCAGCCTGGTATGGGAATACAATGAGCAGTTCTTC; CDR3: CASSLVWEYNEQFF
J: TRBJ2-5; V: TRBV7-9; D: -; size: -; DNA: TGTGCCAGCGCCGGGGTAGCGGAGACCCAGTACTTC; CDR3: CASAGVAETQYF
J: TRBJ2-1; V: TRBV5-1; D: -; size: few; DNA: TGCGCCAGCCACGGGGGCCAGGGTGACAATGAGCAGTTCTTC; CDR3: CASHGGQGDNEQFF
J: TRBJ2-3; V: TRBV27; D: TRBD1; size: many; DNA: TGTGCCAGCAGTTTAGGGGACAGGGTCCCAGATACGCAGTATTTT; CDR3: CASSLGDRVPDTQYF